Shown below are 25 T cell receptor beta chains from a single sample sequenced in a study of patients and donors after allogeneic stem cell transplantation. TCRdb used MiXCR to reprocess the RT-PCR reads, holding one entry per CDR3 protein. This sample has roughly 200,000 distinct CDR3 sequences; about 37% occur once, and the top ten carry roughly 11%. The sequenced sample consisted of blood, either unsorted or a sorted T cell fraction (not recorded which). The origin of the receptors is a human donor who was either an allogeneic HSCT recipient or a stem cell or donor lymphocyte infusion donor (not recorded which). It is not recorded whose cells these are; they may come from a transplant donor.

V and J are TRBV6-5 and TRBJ1-3; unclear D gene. The length of the CDR3 is 15 residues. V was clipped by 0 bases and J by 0 bases, with 6 bases between them. Germline CDR1 and CDR2: MNHEY and SVGAGI. DNA for the CDR3: TGTGCCAGCAGTTACTCGTACAGCTCTGGAAACACCATATATTTT. This translates into CASSYSYSSGNTIYF.

J is TRBJ1-5 and V is TRBV10-3, with 9 bases identical to TRBD1. Losses at the gene ends were 6 bases for V and 3 bases for J; bases not matched to a gene: 3. Germline V CDR1 and CDR2: ENHRY, SYGVKD. The CDR3 consists of 14 residues. CDR3 coding DNA: TGTGCCATCAGAGGACAGGGGATCAATCAGCCCCAGCATTTT. Protein sequence: CAIRGQGINQPQHF.

This clonotype was seen a few times. This rearrangement joins TRBV28 to TRBJ1-5, with D hard to call. The germline V gene encodes CDR1 MDHEN and CDR2 SYDVKM. The CDR3 has 13 amino acids. V shed 4 bases and J shed 4 bases, with 8 bases lying between them. The CDR3 DNA follows: TGTGCCAGCAGTTGGGTGGGGAATCAGCCCCAGCATTTT. Encoded protein: CASSWVGNQPQHF.

The rearrangement joins TRBV28 to TRBJ2-7, with D unresolved. The CDR3 has 14 amino acids. Trimming stripped 6 bases from V and 3 bases from J, with 15 bases between. Germline lookup yields CDR1 MDHEN and CDR2 SYDVKM. Here the CDR3 reads CASRPGPRHYEQYF. CDR3 bases: TGTGCCAGCAGACCGGGTCCTCGGCACTACGAGCAGTACTTC.

There are a few counts of this clonotype. V is TRBV7-9 and J is TRBJ2-5; 9 nucleotides agree with TRBD2. J gave up 1 base and V 1 base, and 4 bases lay outside the gene matches. The CDR3 runs to 16 residues. Germline-derived CDR1 and CDR2 are SEHNR and FQNEAQ (reference sequence). CDR3 nucleotide sequence: TGTGCCAGCAGCTTAGTTAGCGGGGGTTTCCAAGAGACCCAGTACTTC. Amino acid sequence: CASSLVSGGFQETQYF.

Comments on this clonotype: The junction does not match germline at one end; this may be a read error. The chain employs TRBV5-5 and TRBJ2-2; tentatively, D is TRBD2 (5 bases). CDR1 and CDR2 (germline): SGHKS, YYEKEE (reference sequence). The CDR3 length is 15 residues. The CDR3 coding sequence is TGTGCCAGCAGCTTGTATATCCAGAACACCGGGGAGCCGTTTTTT. This encodes CASSLYIQNTGEPFF.

This rearrangement joins TRBV12-3 or TRBV12-4 to TRBJ1-2; no clear D gene. Trimming removed 3 bases from V and 3 bases from J, with 11 bases in between. This CDR3 region has 14 residues. CDR3 region: CASSLDTAYYGYTF. CDR3 in DNA: TGTGCCAGCAGTTTGGATACAGCATACTATGGCTACACCTTC.

CDR3 loop: CASGLYGARNEQFF. CDR3 in DNA: TGTGCTAGTGGTTTATATGGGGCGCGAAATGAGCAGTTCTTC. The gene calls are TRBV12-5 and TRBJ2-1; D may be TRBD1 (5 bases). The CDR3 totals 14 residues. V lost 3 bases, J lost 7 bases, and 13 bases lay in between. Per germline, CDR1 LGHNT and CDR2 FRNRAP.

The rearrangement uses TRBV7-2 and TRBJ1-2; D remains ambiguous. V shed 5 bases and J shed 4 bases, with 14 bases lying between them. The CDR3 contains 14 residues. CDR1 SGHTA and CDR2 FQGNSA come from the germline V gene. CDR3 amino acids: CASSPPARLYGYTF. The DNA for the CDR3 is TGTGCCAGCAGCCCCCCTGCCAGACTCTATGGCTACACCTTC.

This chain connects TRBV5-1 to TRBJ1-2; D is possibly TRBD1 (6 bases). Germline V gene data show CDR1 as SGHRS and CDR2 as YFSETQ. V was trimmed by 0 bases and J by 1 base, leaving 10 bases between them. This CDR3 contains 15 residues. For the CDR3, the DNA is TGCGCCAGCAGCTTGGGGGACACCGTTAACTATGGCTACACCTTC. This codes for CASSLGDTVNYGYTF.

J is TRBJ1-3 and V is TRBV4-1; possible D gene TRBD1, 5 bases. The CDR3 runs 13 residues. The V and J ends lost 6 bases and 4 bases respectively, with 10 bases between them. Looked up from germline, CDR1 is MGHRA and CDR2 is YSYEKL. Here the CDR3 reads CASRGVAGNTIYF. The DNA for the CDR3 is TGCGCCAGCAGAGGGGTAGCCGGAAACACCATATATTTT.

The chain uses TRBV30 and TRBJ2-7, with unresolved D. Trimming stripped 7 bases from V and 2 bases from J, with 9 bases between. From germline, CDR1 is GTSNPN and CDR2 SVGIG (reference sequence). CDR3 length: 11 amino acids. In DNA form, the CDR3 reads TGTGCCTACCTAACGCCCTACGAGCAGTACTTC. Its protein product is CAYLTPYEQYF. The full variable domain, its missing parts supplied by reference TRBV30 and TRBJ2-7, is SQTIHQWPATLVQPVGSPLSLECTVEGTSNPNLYWYRQAAGRGLQLLFYSVGIGQISSEVPQNLSASRPQDRQFILSSKKLLLSDSGFYLCAYLTPYEQYFGPGTRLTVT.

CDR3 amino acids: CASTEGREAFF. For the CDR3, the DNA is TGTGCCAGTACCGAGGGGAGGGAAGCTTTCTTT. The rearrangement joins TRBV19 to TRBJ1-1; tentative D call: TRBD1 (5 bases). Trimming pared 7 bases from V and 8 bases from J, leaving 11 bases between. Per the germline V gene, CDR1 is LNHDA and CDR2 is SQIVND (reference sequence). This CDR3 is 11 amino acids long.

V usage is TRBV7-2 and J usage is TRBJ2-3, with D perhaps TRBD1 (6 bases). The CDR3 contains 16 residues. Trimming left V 1 base short and J 3 bases short, with 14 bases between. CDR1 is SGHTA, CDR2 FQGNSA, per germline. The CDR3 is CASSLGYRVGTDTQYF. The CDR3 DNA reads TGTGCCAGCAGCTTAGGGTACAGGGTTGGAACAGATACGCAGTATTTT.

The genes are TRBV7-9 and TRBJ1-3; D is unresolved. The CDR3 has 12 amino acids. CDR1 is SEHNR, CDR2 FQNEAQ, per germline (reference sequence). V dropped 5 bases and J dropped 0 bases, with 2 bases sitting between them. CDR3 residues: CASSISGNTIYF. The CDR3 region has the DNA TGTGCCAGCAGCATCTCTGGAAACACCATATATTTT.

CDR3 amino acids: CASSQDGGNTEAFF. The CDR3 coding sequence is TGTGCCAGCAGCCAAGACGGGGGGAACACTGAAGCTTTCTTT. V and J are TRBV7-2 and TRBJ1-1; possibly TRBD1 for D (5 bases). The CDR3 extends over 14 amino acids. Between the trimmed V and J ends, which lost 5 bases and 1 base, there was a span of 11 bases. Germline CDR1 and CDR2: SGHTA and FQGNSA. Together with reference TRBV7-2 and TRBJ1-1, the CDR3 gives the full variable domain: GAGVSQSPSNKVTEKGKDVELRCDPISGHTALYWYRQSLGQGLEFLIYFQGNSAPDKSGLPSDRFSAERTGGSVSTLTIQRTQQEDSAVYLCASSQDGGNTEAFFGQGTRLTVV.

This clonotype occurred a few times. Sequence at one end of the junction differs from germline and may be a read error. The rearrangement links TRBV29-1 to TRBJ1-2, with TRBD1 matching over 12 bases. This CDR3 comprises 15 residues. Germline loops: CDR1 SQVTM, CDR2 ANQGSEA. DNA of the CDR3: TGCAGCGCCAAAGGGGGGACAGGGGGCACCTATAGCTACACCTTC. Translated: CSAKGGTGGTYSYTF.

This chain uses TRBV12-3 or TRBV12-4 with TRBJ2-2, with 10 bases lining up with TRBD1. This CDR3 has 15 residues. J was trimmed by 6 bases and V by 2 bases; bases with no gene match: 3. The CDR3, as DNA: TGTGCCAGCAGTTTATGGGACAGGGGCCCCGGGGAGCTGTTTTTT. It yields the protein CASSLWDRGPGELFF.

The rearrangement joins TRBV9 to TRBJ1-1, with 7 bases lining up with TRBD1. Per germline, CDR1 SGDLS and CDR2 YYNGEE. The CDR3 extends over 14 amino acids. With V trimmed by 3 bases and J by 1 base, 3 bases remained unmatched. This CDR3 is CASSARTGNTEAFF. The CDR3 DNA sequence: TGTGCCAGCAGCGCCAGGACAGGGAACACTGAAGCTTTCTTT.

The V and J genes are TRBV18 and TRBJ2-3, with D maybe TRBD1 (6 bases). This CDR3 is built from 15 residues. The germline V gene has CDR1 KGHSH and CDR2 LQKENI. V was clipped by 3 bases and J by 8 bases, with 18 bases between them. The CDR3 coding sequence is TGTGCCAGCTCACCGGACAGTGGAGCCGGGATTACGCAGTATTTT. It codes for CASSPDSGAGITQYF.

This clonotype was found a few times. CDR3 sequence (DNA): TGTGCCAGCAGCGTAGATGGGGACAGGGGGCAGCGGCAGTACTTC. Its protein is CASSVDGDRGQRQYF. The rearrangement links TRBV9 to TRBJ2-7; 12 bases are a match to TRBD1. The CDR3 spans 15 residues. V was clipped by 0 bases and J by 9 bases; unmatched bases: 7. Germline V CDR1 and CDR2: SGDLS, YYNGEE.

This clonotype was found a few times. V gene TRBV4-1 combines with J gene TRBJ2-7, with 14 bases lining up with TRBD2. Per germline, CDR1 MGHRA and CDR2 YSYEKL. V dropped 1 base and J dropped 7; count of bases not matched to a gene: 6. The CDR3 runs 16 residues. CDR3 in amino acids: CASSQVGLAGAGEQYF. The CDR3 nucleotides are TGCGCCAGCAGCCAAGTGGGACTAGCGGGGGCCGGGGAGCAGTACTTC.

This chain uses TRBV29-1 with TRBJ2-1, with a weak D call TRBD2 (5 bases). V was clipped by 7 bases and J by 10 bases, with 11 bases between them. The CDR3 consists of 10 residues. The germline V gene encodes CDR1 SQVTM and CDR2 ANQGSEA. As DNA, the CDR3 is TGCAGCGCGATTGAGGGCGAGCAGTTCTTC. Its translation: CSAIEGEQFF.

This clonotype occurred a few times. The V call is TRBV5-1, the J call TRBJ1-1; 8 nucleotides line up with TRBD1. This CDR3 region has 14 residues. V lost 3 bases, J lost 1 base, and 2 bases stayed unmatched. Germline lookup yields CDR1 SGHRS and CDR2 YFSETQ. CDR3 in DNA: TGCGCCAGCAGCTCTACAGGGGGGAACACTGAAGCTTTCTTT. Translation gives CASSSTGGNTEAFF.

The chain carries TRBV15 and TRBJ2-1, with TRBD1 matching 8 bases. Trimming at V came to 0 bases and at J to 9 bases, leaving 4 bases not matched to a gene. The CDR3 covers 14 residues. Germline V CDR1 and CDR2: LNHNV, YYDKDF (reference sequence). The CDR3 is CATSRDSGGLEQFF. CDR3 nucleotides: TGTGCCACCAGCAGAGATTCAGGGGGCCTTGAGCAGTTCTTC.